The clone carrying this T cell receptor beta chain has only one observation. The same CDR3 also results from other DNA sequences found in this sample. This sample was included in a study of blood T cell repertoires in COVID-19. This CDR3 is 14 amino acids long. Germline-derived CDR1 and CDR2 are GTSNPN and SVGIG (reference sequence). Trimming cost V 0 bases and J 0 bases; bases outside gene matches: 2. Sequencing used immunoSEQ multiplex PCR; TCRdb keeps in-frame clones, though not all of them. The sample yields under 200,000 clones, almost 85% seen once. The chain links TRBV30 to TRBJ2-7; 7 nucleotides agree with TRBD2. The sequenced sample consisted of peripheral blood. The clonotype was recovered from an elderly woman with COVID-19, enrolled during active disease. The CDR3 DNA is TGTGCCTGGAGTGTCGGCGGGAGCTCCTACGAGCAGTACTTC. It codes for CAWSVGGSSYEQYF.